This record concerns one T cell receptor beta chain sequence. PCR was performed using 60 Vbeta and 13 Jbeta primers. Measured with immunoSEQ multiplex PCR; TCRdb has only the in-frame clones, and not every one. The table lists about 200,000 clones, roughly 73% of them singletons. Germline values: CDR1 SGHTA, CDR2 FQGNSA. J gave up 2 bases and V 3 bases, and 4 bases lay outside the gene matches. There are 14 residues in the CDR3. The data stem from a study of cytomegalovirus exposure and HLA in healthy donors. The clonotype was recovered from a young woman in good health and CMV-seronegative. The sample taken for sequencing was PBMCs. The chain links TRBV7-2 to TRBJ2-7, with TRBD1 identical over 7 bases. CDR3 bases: TGTGCCAGCAGCTTGAGACAGGGAACCTACGAGCAGTACTTC. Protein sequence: CASSLRQGTYEQYF.